The T cell receptor beta chain described here comes from a study of Graves' ophthalmopathy and Graves' hyperthyroidism. Study-level points and caveats: A roughly 83% specificity and around 88% sensitivity were achieved by a 13-signature model that separated ophthalmopathy from stable hyperthyroidism. Clonotypes were expanded in thyroid at above 0.001 frequency, and most also appeared in blood. Ophthalmopathy progression was predicted with around 71% sensitivity and approximately 72% specificity.

This clonotype has ten or more counts. The antigen is not known. In this cohort's terms, stable hyperthyroidism meant no ophthalmopathy by 18 months of follow-up. Beta-chain TCR CDR3 regions were amplified from RNA transcripts. The first round was an RT-PCR with HTBI primers, and the second round was a multiplex PCR. TCRdb reanalysed the multiplex PCR reads using MiXCR and keeps one entry per CDR3 protein. The sample records about 370,000 distinct CDR3 sequences, roughly a sixth being singletons. Per germline, CDR1 LNHDA and CDR2 SQIVND (reference sequence). The CDR3 consists of 14 residues. The junction had 5 bases not matched to a gene; V was cut back by 9 bases and J by 2 bases.

This chain links TRBV19 with TRBJ2-3, with TRBD2 identical over 10 bases. Sequencing was done on a sample of peripheral blood. The origin of this receptor is an adult woman with stable Graves' hyperthyroidism. The CDR3 region has the DNA TGTGCCAGCAGACTAGCGGGCTACACAGATACGCAGTATTTT. Translating it yields CASRLAGYTDTQYF.